This entry describes one TCR beta chain. With 3 bases clipped from V and 3 bases from J, the junction kept 5 bases outside the gene matches. From germline, CDR1 is DFQATT and CDR2 SNEGSKA (reference sequence). This CDR3 is 13 amino acids long. This sample stems from a study of blood T cell repertoires in COVID-19. Study details: The analysed material was cDNA or gDNA that came from T cells, B-cell-depleted T cells, or PBMCs.

Repertoires were generated with immunoSEQ multiplex PCR, while TCRdb's copy carries only in-frame clones and drops some. The data show about 34,000 clones, with approximately 80% seen just once and around 15% held by the top ten. The receptor was derived from a human donor in a cohort sampled during active COVID-19. The chain carries TRBV20-1 and TRBJ2-7; TRBD2 aligns across 7 bases. Sequenced: peripheral blood. CDR3 in amino acids: CSASGGSFYEQYF. The CDR3 coding sequence is TGCAGTGCTAGTGGCGGGAGCTTCTACGAGCAGTACTTC.